This TCR beta chain appears in the sequencing data of a study of OX40 agonist ivuxolimab in advanced cancers. At the level of the study: Patients enrolled in dose escalation were diagnosed with hepatocellular carcinoma, melanoma, renal cell or head and neck cancer. Past anti-PD-1, anti-PD-L1 or anti-CTLA-4 therapy was accepted, and approximately 37% had received some.

Germline CDR1 SGHTA, CDR2 FQGNSA. Trimming took off 0 bases at V and 0 bases at J, with 8 bases between the two ends. The CDR3 has 15 amino acids. The sampling schedule covered blood at baseline, cycle 4 day 1, and cycle 7 day 1. TCRdb's table, derived via immunoSEQ multiplex PCR, lists solely in-frame clones and lacks some. Of about 48,000 clones detected, approximately 90% appear once; the ten largest clones hold around 48%. This clone showed up just once. The specimen comprised CD4+ or CD8+ T cells sorted from blood, sampled in a trial of the OX40 agonist ivuxolimab. The TCR sequence derives from an adult with an advanced solid tumor such as melanoma, head and neck, liver or kidney cancer. The rearrangement joins TRBV7-2 to TRBJ1-2; D gene uncertain. The CDR3 spells CASSLAVAANYGYTF. CDR3 bases: TGTGCCAGCAGCTTAGCCGTCGCTGCTAACTATGGCTACACCTTC.